This T cell receptor (beta chain) originates from a study of cytomegalovirus exposure and HLA in healthy donors (dated 2017 in TCRdb). Notes on the research overall: An earlier analysis of around 600 of the donors reported about 290 Gb of sequence data and some 100 million unique TCR beta sequences from approximately 180 million T cells. The study profiled the T cell repertoires of more than 500 subjects by immunosequencing and related them to cytomegalovirus serostatus. A later genetic analysis used genome-wide SNP genotypes for 398 of the 666 donors, treating that subset as a discovery cohort. To predict cytomegalovirus infection status, the study brought together high-throughput TCR immunosequencing, statistical association of individual TCRs with disease status, and machine learning. Every repertoire in the discovery cohort had been generated on one and the same sequencing platform. A later analysis re-analyzed previously published TCR beta repertoires from 650 to 800 donors and added high-resolution HLA genotyping to study TCR occurrence patterns. Among the roughly 400 genotyped donors, around 81% belonged to the genetic ancestry cluster associated with self-reported Caucasian donors. Donor age, sex, ethnicity and CMV serostatus were collected together with the repertoire data. An early release that covered around 590 HLA-typed donors contained approximately 320 gigabases of sequencing data and about 93 million unique TCR sequences. Among about 370 genotyped donors of the cohort, an average of roughly 230,000 unique TCR beta nucleotide sequences was sequenced per donor, of which roughly 17% were non-productive. A separate validation cohort of about 110 different subjects was used in addition to the approximately 610-subject first cohort. Because of strong linkage in the cohort, roughly five DR-DQ haplotypes were treated as single units for association and clustering. The study aimed to test whether cataloging public T cell receptors could reveal signatures of past pathogen exposure. HLA typing included class I and class II loci at four-digit resolution. To decide whether each TCR beta V gene segment behaved as functional or pseudogenic, an earlier analysis of approximately 620 of the donors relied on high-throughput TCR beta sequencing. The number of donors typed differed by locus, with about 629-640 for A, B, C, DRB1 and DQB1, roughly 520 for DQA1, over 600 for DPA1, and around 450 for DPB1. In the later analysis, no new phenotypic data were used to find candidate immune exposures; instead, reliance was placed on TCR beta sequences and their occurrence across donors. Study-wide findings and limitations: Because the 87-base-pair reads could not distinguish some IMGT-functional V segments, including TRBV6-2 and TRBV6-3, those segments were excluded. In a later analysis, 15,000 to 20,000 TCR beta sequences were associated with specific HLA alleles at a false discovery rate of 0.05. In vitro tests confirmed that a few of the cytomegalovirus-associated TCR beta chains recognize cytomegalovirus antigens. A total of 150 to 200 TCR beta chains were listed by the study as associated with cytomegalovirus. The authors suggested that the approach could potentially be extended to other disease states and immunological phenotypes. In this cohort, only TCR beta chains were sequenced, and detectable features were limited by the absence of alpha or paired-chain data. Presence/absence analyses assumed roughly uniform sequencing depth across donors, an assumption that may not hold. In a later analysis, the rate of TCR association differed among HLA loci, with DRB1 alleles having the most associated TCRs and HLA-C alleles having the fewest. A group of highly shared sequence variants was considered likely to be a technical artifact of the sequencing pipeline. In a later analysis, HLA-associated TCR beta chains were found to be more clonally expanded and to have lower generation probabilities than equally common non-associated chains. A further reported finding was that TCR beta sequences accurately predicted the HLA-A and HLA-B alleles for most subjects in the first cohort. A later analysis reported that several top co-occurrence clusters appeared linked to parvovirus B19, influenza, CMV and Epstein-Barr virus. The classifier was reported to diagnose cytomegalovirus status with high specificity and sensitivity in both the original and validation cohorts. In an earlier analysis of some 500 of the donors, most TCR beta V segments appeared in productive rearrangements about 87% or about 30% of the time, broadly matching IMGT annotations. Most TCR sequences were seen in very few donors, while some public TCRs were found in many individuals. CMV serostatus was the only immune exposure information available for the cohort. Strong co-occurrence of HLA alleles, especially DR and DQ, made assigning TCR associations to individual alleles difficult. Most CMV-associated TCR beta chains appeared to be HLA-restricted in a later analysis, and the HLA associations seemed to be driven largely by CMV exposure. According to a later genetic analysis, donors in an Asian-associated ancestry cluster had fewer N-insertions in productive TCRs than the roughly 660-donor mean. In a later genetic analysis, a missense DCLRE1C variant was associated with V-gene and J-gene trimming of TCR beta chains, and the association was replicated in an independent cohort. Correlated functional status among segregating V segments might be attributable to linkage disequilibrium, but an unknown experimental factor could not be ruled out. Because counts were too low, about 15 rarely observed V segments, including chromosome 9 orphons, were left out of the earlier analysis of some 640 of the donors. HLA typing was unavailable for some donors at each locus, so association tests used only the typed subset.

Taken from the germline V gene, the CDR1 and CDR2 loops are SGHRS and YFSETQ. The CDR3, cysteine through phenylalanine, is 13 amino acids long. Only the CDR3 region is kept as DNA, spanning 39 bases read in frame from base 1. V is cut by 2 bases and J by 0 bases, and the space between the germline ends is 5 bases. Receptor libraries were prepared by the immunoSEQ multiplex PCR assay. A mixture of 60 forward primers for TCR Vbeta segments and 13 reverse primers for TCR Jbeta segments was used in the multiplex PCR. Amplification of the CDR3 region of rearranged TCR beta genes was performed with a multiplex PCR assay on genomic DNA. Amplified TCR beta libraries were sequenced as 87-base-pair reads on the Illumina HiSeq System. Under the source paper's analysis protocol: A later analysis tallied tens of millions of unique TCR beta chains across the 610 or so repertoires, and around 9.9 million of those chains were shared by two or more donors. Raw reads were error-corrected and collapsed into unique sequences with a nearest-neighbor algorithm that merged closely related sequences to remove PCR and sequencing errors. V, D and J gene segments were assigned by aligning CDR3 sequences to IMGT reference sequences. Each retained sequence needed at least a six-nucleotide match to both a V gene segment and a J gene segment. A rearrangement was called productive if the CDR3 had no stop codons and remained in frame with V and J, and every other rearrangement was called non-productive. CDR3 was defined by IMGT convention, running from the second conserved V-encoded cysteine to the conserved J-encoded phenylalanine. The earlier analysis of about 560 of the donors excluded any sequence lacking an unambiguous match to a single V gene segment. An earlier analysis of around 600 of the donors classified V segments as functional when productive rearrangements were above 56.7% and as segregating when the standard deviation between donors was above 5%. A statistical classification framework was built to diagnose cytomegalovirus status from the catalog of TCR beta chain sequences. V and J gene assignment, in a later analysis, came from comparing TCR nucleotide sequences with IMGT/GENE-DB human TR gene sequences. A later analysis assigned CDR3 sequences and most-parsimonious VDJ recombination scenarios with the TCRdist pipeline. In a later analysis, every TCR beta chain was defined by the combination of its CDR3 amino acid sequence and its V-gene family, and reads without a unique V-gene family were dropped. In a later analysis, approximately 590 highly shared, low-generation-probability nucleotide sequences were removed to address suspected cross-contamination and a sequencing artifact. A later analysis calculated a clonal expansion index for each public chain from normalized within-repertoire ranks of inferred template counts. In a later analysis, generation probabilities were computed using a VDJ recombination model fitted to out-of-frame rearrangements, and the results were checked against IGoR. In a later analysis, hypergeometric tests were used to score TCR-TCR, TCR-HLA and TCR-CMV co-occurrence, with a repertoire-size bias correction applied to TCR pairs. A later analysis estimated false discovery rates by permuting HLA or CMV assignments 20 times. In a later analysis, co-occurring TCRs were grouped using DBSCAN, and TCRdist sequence similarity was added for clustering within HLA-allele-positive subsets. Repertoires with fewer than 30,000 or more than 120,000 public chains, plus five repertoires with anomalous nucleotide sharing, were excluded from co-occurrence clustering. TCRdb provides this immuneACCESS table in a form limited to in-frame rearrangements. Some clones are lacking; in checked studies, under half of them reflect an unresolved V gene, and why the rest are absent is not known. D and trimming were read from the DNA, whereas the V and J calls and clone size are those reported in that table. The sample data list roughly 150,000 clones, and around 70% of these were observed just once. The top ten clonotypes cover approximately 1.6% of the sample.

The cohort was made up of around 720 healthy bone marrow donors. All cohort members were sampled while nominally healthy, although unrecorded immune exposures were likely present. The donor was CMV seronegative and belonged to the group of over 300 seronegative cohort members. A peripheral blood sample was collected from each donor, and TCR beta sequencing was performed on peripheral blood mononuclear cells. The Qiagen DNeasy Blood Extraction Kit was used to extract genomic DNA from the blood cell samples. The table lists this clone with a few counts. Its antigen is still unknown. The record has no base qualities; no much larger clone is one base away.

The V gene is TRBV5-1 and the J gene is TRBJ1-1; no D segment can be confidently identified. Sequenced material: PBMCs. The sequence was collected from a woman under 40 in good health and CMV-seronegative. The nucleotides read TGCGCCAGCAGCTTACAGTTGAACACTGAAGCTTTCTTT. It encodes CASSLQLNTEAFF.